This T cell receptor (beta chain) was recorded in a study of blood T cell repertoires in COVID-19. Looking at the study overall: The samples span acute and convalescent COVID-19 from the United States, Italy and Spain. T cells, B-cell-depleted T cells, or PBMCs supplied cDNA or gDNA.

Per the original data handling: By means of reference gene primer amplification, nucleated cell counts were estimated. Assay used: immunoSEQ multiplex PCR; TCRdb lists only in-frame clones, some missing. V, J and clone size are those of that table, while D and trimming were read from the DNA. The sample lists 490,000 or so clones; about 85% were seen once. Participants reported their clinical history, and cohort assignment relied on those reports. CDR1 is MDHEN, CDR2 SYDVKM, per germline. This CDR3 has 15 residues. Trimming pared 4 bases from V and 1 base from J, leaving 11 bases between. This receptor was taken from a woman aged 55-70 years who had recovered from COVID-19. The chain employs TRBV28 and TRBJ1-3; no reliable D call. The sample was PBMCs or T cells enriched from blood (not recorded which). The CDR3 here is CASSSRGGSGNTIYF. For the CDR3, the DNA is TGTGCCAGCAGTTCGCGCGGCGGATCTGGAAACACCATATATTTT. Full variable domain (outside the CDR3, taken from reference TRBV28 and TRBJ1-3): DVKVTQSSRYLVKRTGEKVFLECVQDMDHENMFWYRQDPGLGLRLIYFSYDVKMKEKGDIPEGYSVSREKKERFSLILESASTNQTSMYLCASSSRGGSGNTIYFGEGSWLTVV.